This TCR beta chain was obtained from a study of blood T cell repertoires in COVID-19. Study-wide background: Acute-phase and convalescent COVID-19 samples originated in the United States, Italy and Spain. From T cells, B-cell-depleted T cells, or PBMCs came the material, which was cDNA or gDNA.

Original methodology: Estimation of nucleated cell counts was performed using reference gene primer amplification. The protocol was immunoSEQ multiplex PCR, while the TCRdb copy is restricted to in-frame clones and leaves out a portion. D and trimming were read from the DNA, whereas the V and J calls and clone size are those reported in that table. Of over 450,000 clones listed, roughly nine tenths are singletons. The length of the CDR3 is 15 residues. In germline, CDR1 is MNHEY, CDR2 SMNVEV (reference sequence). The junction had 4 bases not matched to a gene; V was cut back by 6 bases and J by 4 bases. A Seattle source enrolled patients during active infection and followed them longitudinally.

The clonotype was recovered from a man between 18 and 29 years old with COVID-19, enrolled during active disease. The sequenced sample consisted of peripheral blood. The rearrangement uses TRBV27 and TRBJ2-2, with 11 bases identical to TRBD2. The CDR3 region has the DNA TGTGCCAGCAGCCCCGGGACTAGCGGCACCGGGGAGCTGTTTTTT. Its translation: CASSPGTSGTGELFF.